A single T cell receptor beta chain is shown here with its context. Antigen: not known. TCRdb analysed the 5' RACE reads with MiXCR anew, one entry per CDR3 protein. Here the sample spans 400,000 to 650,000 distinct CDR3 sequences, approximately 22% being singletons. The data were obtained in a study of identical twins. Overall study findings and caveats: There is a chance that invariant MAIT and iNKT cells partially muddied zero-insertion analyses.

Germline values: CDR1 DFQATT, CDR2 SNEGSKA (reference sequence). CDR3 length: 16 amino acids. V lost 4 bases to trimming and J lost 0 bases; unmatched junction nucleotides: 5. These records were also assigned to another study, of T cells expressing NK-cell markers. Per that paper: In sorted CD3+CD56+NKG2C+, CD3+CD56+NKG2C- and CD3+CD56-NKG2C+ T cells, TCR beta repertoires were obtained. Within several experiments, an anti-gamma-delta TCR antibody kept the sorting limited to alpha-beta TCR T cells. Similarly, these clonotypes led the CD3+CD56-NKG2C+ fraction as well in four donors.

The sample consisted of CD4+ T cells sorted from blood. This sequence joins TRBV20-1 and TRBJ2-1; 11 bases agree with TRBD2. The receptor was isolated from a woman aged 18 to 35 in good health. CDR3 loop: CSAIRLAGSSYNEQFF. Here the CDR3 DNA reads TGCAGTGCTATCCGACTAGCGGGGAGCTCCTACAATGAGCAGTTCTTC.